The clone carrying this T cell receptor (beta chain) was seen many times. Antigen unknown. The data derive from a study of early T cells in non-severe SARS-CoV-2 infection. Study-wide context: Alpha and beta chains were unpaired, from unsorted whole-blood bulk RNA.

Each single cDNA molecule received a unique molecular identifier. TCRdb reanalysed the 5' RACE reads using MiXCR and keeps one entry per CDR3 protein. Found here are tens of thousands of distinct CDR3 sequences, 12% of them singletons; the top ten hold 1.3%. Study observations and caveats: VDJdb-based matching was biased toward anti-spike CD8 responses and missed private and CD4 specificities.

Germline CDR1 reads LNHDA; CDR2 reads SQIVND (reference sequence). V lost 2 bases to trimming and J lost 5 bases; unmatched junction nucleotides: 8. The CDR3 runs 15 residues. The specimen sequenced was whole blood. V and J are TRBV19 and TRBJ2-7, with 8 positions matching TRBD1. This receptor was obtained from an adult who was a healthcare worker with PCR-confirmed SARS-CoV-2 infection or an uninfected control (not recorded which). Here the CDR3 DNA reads TGTGCCAGTAGTATACTAGCAGGGGGCTATGACGAGCAGTACTTC. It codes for CASSILAGGYDEQYF.